These 29 T cell receptor beta chains were sequenced from one sample in a study of identical twins. From the 5' RACE reads, TCRdb called clonotypes with MiXCR, one entry per CDR3 protein. The repertoire holds approximately 550,000 distinct CDR3 sequences, around 24% seen once, with approximately 0.49% in the top ten. The same sample was also used in a study of yellow fever vaccine responses in identical twins.

Sequencing was performed on CD4+ T cells sorted from blood. These receptors all come from a woman aged 18-29 years in good health.

This clonotype was counted ten times or more. The CDR3 nucleotides are TGTGCCAGCAGCCAGGGTAATTCACCCCTCCACTTT. It encodes CASSQGNSPLHF. The V and J genes are TRBV3-1 and TRBJ1-6; D ambiguous. CDR1 is LGHDT and CDR2 is YNNKEL in the germline V gene (reference sequence). Trimming pared 3 bases from V and 6 bases from J, leaving 3 bases between. CDR3 length: 12 amino acids.

The V gene is TRBV7-2, the J gene TRBJ2-1, with a possible D match to TRBD2 (6 bases). Germline loops: CDR1 SGHTA, CDR2 FQGNSA. V was trimmed by 3 bases and J by 3 bases, leaving 15 bases between them. This CDR3 is 16 amino acids long. As DNA, the CDR3 is TGTGCCAGCAGCTTGACCGGGAGCGGCCACTACAATGAGCAGTTCTTC. This gives the protein CASSLTGSGHYNEQFF. Using reference TRBV7-2 and TRBJ2-1 for the parts outside the CDR3, the full variable domain is GAGVSQSPSNKVTEKGKDVELRCDPISGHTALYWYRQSLGQGLEFLIYFQGNSAPDKSGLPSDRFSAERTGGSVSTLTIQRTQQEDSAVYLCASSLTGSGHYNEQFFGPGTRLTVL.

This clonotype was picked up a small number of times. The rearrangement links TRBV20-1 to TRBJ2-5; D may be TRBD1 or TRBD2 (6 bases each). Germline CDR1 DFQATT, CDR2 SNEGSKA (reference sequence). The CDR3 is 14 amino acids. Deletions cut 5 bases from V and 9 bases from J, with 22 bases between. The CDR3 DNA is TGCAGTGCTCCACCCGGTACGGGGGCTAAGGCCCAGTACTTC. This encodes CSAPPGTGAKAQYF.

The chain uses TRBV7-6 and TRBJ2-5; tentative D call: TRBD2 (5 bases). Per germline, CDR1 SGHVS and CDR2 FNYEAQ. This CDR3 has 13 residues. The V end lost 6 bases, the J end lost 2 bases, and 10 bases lay between the germline ends. CDR3 sequence (DNA): TGTGCCAGCAGACTAGGCCTTCAAGAGACCCAGTACTTC. Translating it yields CASRLGLQETQYF.

This clonotype has a handful of counts. This sequence joins TRBV15 and TRBJ2-6, with a tentative D call TRBD1 (6 bases). In germline, CDR1 is LNHNV, CDR2 YYDKDF (reference sequence). Trimming left V 0 bases short and J 1 base short, with 7 bases between. The CDR3 sequence is 16 residues long. In DNA form, the CDR3 reads TGTGCCACCAGCAGAGATCAGGGGTCTGGGGCCAACGTCCTGACTTTC. Its translation: CATSRDQGSGANVLTF.

In its sample, this clonotype was seen a few times. The chain carries TRBV2 and TRBJ2-3, with 9 bases matching TRBD2. CDR3 length: 15 amino acids. Germline CDR1 and CDR2: SNHLY and FYNNEI. The J segment lost 4 bases and the V segment lost 1 base, leaving 3 bases of the junction unmatched. DNA of the CDR3: TGTGCCAGCAGTGAAGTTTCTAGCGGGGCAGATACGCAGTATTTT. It yields the protein CASSEVSSGADTQYF.

This sequence joins TRBV24-1 and TRBJ2-1, with 10 bases matching TRBD2. The J segment lost 6 bases and the V segment lost 3 bases, leaving 1 base of the junction unmatched. Germline loops: CDR1 KGHDR, CDR2 SFDVKD. CDR3 length: 14 amino acids. CDR3: CATSDSGRGNEQFF. DNA of the CDR3: TGTGCCACCAGTGATAGCGGGAGGGGCAATGAGCAGTTCTTC.

The rearrangement uses TRBV15 and TRBJ2-1; 9 bases are a match to TRBD2. V shed 0 bases, J shed 5 bases, and the junction held 5 bases outside the gene matches. Germline CDR1 and CDR2: LNHNV and YYDKDF (reference sequence). The CDR3 has 16 residues. CDR3 sequence: CATSRDLSGSHNEQFF. The CDR3 DNA sequence: TGTGCCACCAGCAGAGATCTTAGCGGGAGCCACAATGAGCAGTTCTTC. Full variable domain (outside the CDR3, taken from reference TRBV15 and TRBJ2-1): DAMVIQNPRYQVTQFGKPVTLSCSQTLNHNVMYWYQQKSSQAPKLLFHYYDKDFNNEADTPDNFQSRRPNTSFCFLDIRSPGLGDTAMYLCATSRDLSGSHNEQFFGPGTRLTVL.

This clonotype was observed once. This rearrangement joins TRBV12-3 or TRBV12-4 to TRBJ1-3; D gene unclear. V lost 7 bases to trimming and J lost 2 bases, with 6 bases between them. This CDR3 has 12 amino acids. Written as DNA, the CDR3 is TGTGCCAGCACCCCACCTGGAAACACCATATATTTT. Protein product: CASTPPGNTIYF.

V is TRBV11-2 and J is TRBJ2-1; TRBD2 matches at 10 bases. Germline V gene data show CDR1 as SGHAT and CDR2 as FQNNGV. The CDR3 loop spans 21 amino acids. V lost 5 bases, J lost 1 base, and 20 bases stayed unmatched. CDR3 nucleotides: TGTGCCAGCAGCAGCCTCAACCCCTTGGCTAGCGGGAGAAGGTCCTACAATGAGCAGTTCTTC. It specifies CASSSLNPLASGRRSYNEQFF.

This chain links TRBV5-4 with TRBJ2-5; TRBD2 agrees at 7 bases. Germline V gene sequence: CDR1 SGHNT, CDR2 YYREEE (reference sequence). The CDR3 totals 15 residues. The V gene end was trimmed by 4 bases and the J gene end by 3 bases; junction bases not matched to a gene: 9. CDR3 amino acids: CASSPQGLPEETQYF. Here the CDR3 DNA reads TGTGCCAGCAGCCCGCAGGGACTACCCGAAGAGACCCAGTACTTC.

This clonotype has more than one count but fewer than ten. The chain combines TRBV29-1 with TRBJ2-2; no definite D call. The CDR3 length is 15 residues. CDR1 and CDR2 from the germline V gene are SQVTM and ANQGSEA. The ends were cut back, 5 bases at V and 0 bases at J, with 13 bases in the middle. CDR3 sequence (DNA): TGCAGCGTTCGGGCAGTATCCCCGAACACCGGGGAGCTGTTTTTT. It yields the protein CSVRAVSPNTGELFF.

The chain joins TRBV24-1 to TRBJ2-1; perhaps TRBD2 as D (5 bases). The germline CDR1 and CDR2 sequences are KGHDR and SFDVKD. This CDR3 spans 14 amino acids. V gave up 3 bases and J gave up 7 bases, with 12 bases separating them. The CDR3 DNA is TGTGCCACCAGTGATCAACAGCGGTATAATGAGCAGTTCTTC. Residues: CATSDQQRYNEQFF.

This clonotype was detected only a few times. The chain is built from TRBV27 and TRBJ2-7; 7 bases fit TRBD1. The J segment lost 2 bases and the V segment lost 5 bases, leaving 9 bases of the junction unmatched. The V gene's germline CDR1 is MNHEY and CDR2 SMNVEV (reference sequence). The CDR3 sequence is 15 residues long. DNA for the CDR3: TGTGCCAGCAGTGAACAGGGGAGACCTCCCTACGAGCAGTACGTC. Amino acids: CASSEQGRPPYEQYV.

The chain links TRBV12-3 or TRBV12-4 to TRBJ2-1; D is perhaps TRBD1 (6 bases). This CDR3 is 16 amino acids long. Deletions cut 5 bases from V and 0 bases from J, with 14 bases between. CDR3 nucleotide sequence: TGTGCCAGCAGTAACAGGGAAGAGTCCTCCTACAATGAGCAGTTCTTC. Amino acid sequence: CASSNREESSYNEQFF.

The V gene is TRBV10-3, the J gene TRBJ2-4, with 10 nucleotides matching TRBD1. Germline CDR1 ENHRY, CDR2 SYGVKD. The CDR3 covers 14 residues. J was trimmed by 7 bases and V by 6 bases; bases with no gene match: 6. DNA of the CDR3: TGTGCCATCAGCGAGAGGGGACAGGGGAACATTCAGTACTTC. Its protein is CAISERGQGNIQYF.

The V call is TRBV7-2, the J call TRBJ2-5; the D gene is possibly TRBD2 (7 bases). V shed 6 bases and J shed 5 bases, with 16 bases lying between them. The CDR3 runs to 14 residues. Germline CDR1 SGHTA, CDR2 FQGNSA. The CDR3 protein is CASSAGGGAETQYF. CDR3 DNA: TGTGCCAGCAGTGCCGGAGGGGGGGCGGAGACCCAGTACTTC. Variable domain in full (rest from reference TRBV7-2 and TRBJ2-5): GAGVSQSPSNKVTEKGKDVELRCDPISGHTALYWYRQSLGQGLEFLIYFQGNSAPDKSGLPSDRFSAERTGGSVSTLTIQRTQQEDSAVYLCASSAGGGAETQYFGPGTRLLVL.

The chain couples TRBV11-2 to TRBJ2-1; TRBD2 matches at 15 bases. J gave up 7 bases and V 5 bases, and 15 bases lay outside the gene matches. The germline V gene encodes CDR1 SGHAT and CDR2 FQNNGV. This CDR3 region has 19 residues. The CDR3 is CASSPPGLAGGSGLNEQFF. As DNA, the CDR3 is TGTGCCAGCAGCCCACCGGGACTAGCGGGGGGATCAGGGTTGAATGAGCAGTTCTTC.

This clonotype turned up a few times. The rearrangement joins TRBV25-1 to TRBJ1-2; D uncertain. Trimming took 4 bases from V and 0 from J, leaving 15 bases between them. CDR3 length equals 16 residues. The V gene's germline CDR1 is MGHDK and CDR2 SYGVNS. The chain's CDR3 is CASSALDGRSNYGYTF. In nucleotides, the CDR3 is TGTGCCAGCAGTGCCCTGGACGGGCGTTCTAACTATGGCTACACCTTC.

The chain carries TRBV5-1 and TRBJ2-7; D may be TRBD2 (6 bases). Germline-derived CDR1 and CDR2 are SGHRS and YFSETQ. This CDR3 contains 14 residues. The germline V and J ends were trimmed by 0 bases and 7 bases, with 14 bases remaining between them. The DNA for the CDR3 is TGCGCCAGCAGCTTGGGGGACTCTGTTAATGAGCAGTACTTC. This gives the protein CASSLGDSVNEQYF. Variable domain in full (rest from reference TRBV5-1 and TRBJ2-7): KAGVTQTPRYLIKTRGQQVTLSCSPISGHRSVSWYQQTPGQGLQFLFEYFSETQRNKGNFPGRFSGRQFSNSRSEMNVSTLELGDSALYLCASSLGDSVNEQYFGPGTRLTVT.

This clonotype was seen repeatedly, ten times or more. The chain uses TRBV12-3 or TRBV12-4 and TRBJ1-2, with no clear D. Trimming left V 1 base short and J 4 bases short, with 4 bases between. The CDR3 extends over 12 amino acids. CDR3 sequence (DNA): TGTGCCAGCAGTTTAGACACCTATGGCTACACCTTC. Translated, it gives CASSLDTYGYTF.

This clonotype was picked up one time. The chain carries TRBV20-1 and TRBJ2-1; no clear D. Trimming stripped 3 bases from V and 0 bases from J, with 18 bases between. The CDR3 has 17 amino acids. Per the germline V gene, CDR1 is DFQATT and CDR2 is SNEGSKA (reference sequence). This CDR3 is CSARDVTRRSSYNEQFF. DNA of the CDR3: TGCAGTGCTAGGGATGTGACGCGGCGTAGCTCCTACAATGAGCAGTTCTTC.

The rearrangement joins TRBV20-1 to TRBJ2-1; 12 bases line up with TRBD2. The trim removed 6 bases at V and 7 bases at J, leaving 7 bases unmatched. This CDR3 has 14 amino acids. Germline CDR1 reads DFQATT; CDR2 reads SNEGSKA (reference sequence). The CDR3 sequence: CSARTSGMANEQFF. As DNA, the CDR3 is TGCAGTGCACGGACTAGCGGGATGGCGAATGAGCAGTTCTTC.

The genes are TRBV5-1 and TRBJ1-1, with a weak D call TRBD1 (5 bases). Germline assignment: CDR1 SGHRS and CDR2 YFSETQ. This CDR3 spans 16 amino acids. The V gene lost 4 bases and the J gene lost 0 bases, with 16 bases spanning the gap. The CDR3 sequence is CASSPPGEPVNTEAFF. CDR3 coding DNA: TGCGCCAGCAGCCCGCCGGGGGAGCCCGTGAACACTGAAGCTTTCTTT.

This sequence joins TRBV12-3 or TRBV12-4 and TRBJ1-3; the D is unclear. The length of the CDR3 is 15 residues. V shed 7 bases and J shed 6 bases, with 19 bases lying between them. CDR3 nucleotides: TGTGCCAGCACCCTGTGGAGCGCTCATCAAAACACCATATATTTT. Amino acids: CASTLWSAHQNTIYF.

The V call is TRBV2, the J call TRBJ2-7, with 9 nucleotides matching TRBD2. Germline values: CDR1 SNHLY, CDR2 FYNNEI. The ends lost 4 bases at V and 2 bases at J; junction bases unmatched: 12. This CDR3 is 17 amino acids long. The chain's CDR3 is CASSGLAGKEVTYEQYF. CDR3 DNA sequence: TGTGCCAGCAGTGGGCTAGCGGGAAAGGAAGTCACCTACGAGCAGTACTTC.

The chain couples TRBV2 to TRBJ2-1; the D gene is possibly TRBD1 (6 bases). The V end was cut by 6 bases, the J end by 3 bases, with 12 bases between. CDR3 length: 14 amino acids. From germline, CDR1 is SNHLY and CDR2 FYNNEI. Here the CDR3 reads CASRGAGVYNEQFF. The CDR3 coding sequence is TGTGCCAGCAGGGGGGCAGGGGTCTACAATGAGCAGTTCTTC. The full variable domain, in which reference TRBV2 and TRBJ2-1 provide the parts outside the CDR3, is EPEVTQTPSHQVTQMGQEVILRCVPISNHLYFYWYRQILGQKVEFLVSFYNNEISEKSEIFDDQFSVERPDGSNFTLKIRSTKLEDSAMYFCASRGAGVYNEQFFGPGTRLTVL.

The V and J genes are TRBV7-8 and TRBJ1-5; D gene unclear. V dropped 5 bases and J dropped 2 bases, with 10 bases sitting between them. Germline lookup yields CDR1 SGHVS and CDR2 FQNEAQ. CDR3 length: 14 amino acids. CDR3 in DNA: TGTGCCAGCAGCCGGGCTTTGGGCAATCAGCCCCAGCATTTT. It is translated as CASSRALGNQPQHF.

The chain carries TRBV5-1 and TRBJ2-7; no definite D call. Germline CDR1 SGHRS, CDR2 YFSETQ. This CDR3 comprises 13 residues. V was trimmed by 2 bases and J by 2 bases, leaving 8 bases between them. CDR3 sequence: CASSFDGAYEQYF. The DNA of the CDR3 is TGCGCCAGCAGCTTTGACGGAGCCTACGAGCAGTACTTC.